The rows below give T cell receptor beta chains drawn from one sample of a study of CD8 T cells in ankylosing spondylitis. In TCRdb, the 5' RACE reads were re-called with MiXCR into one record per CDR3 protein. The sample lists hundreds of thousands of distinct CDR3 sequences, roughly 20% seen once, with 13% in the top ten. The sequenced sample was blood, either unsorted or a sorted T cell fraction (not recorded which). The receptors were gathered from a male donor with ankylosing spondylitis or in good health (not recorded which). The conserved cysteine and the conserved F or W are not part of the CDR3 here. Fields, in order: V gene, clone size, CDR3 protein. Clone size is given for some rows only: seen once, a few or many times, or a class if the clone is expanded.

>TRBV13|NA
ASSPYKGASYEQY
>TRBV30|NA
AGRDSYEQY
>TRBV29-1|NA
SVDRGLGTDTQY
>TRBV4-2|NA
ASSQEPAANYGYT
>TRBV2|NA
ASSELRQGQY
>TRBV29-1|NA
SVYLGSAYGYT
>TRBV29-1|few
SVLLDEQY
>TRBV4-1|NA
ASSQEWDRDNTEAF
>TRBV12-3/TRBV12-4|many
ASSYQTGELF
>TRBV5-1|NA
ASSLEVSFTLPYEQY
>TRBV6-6|NA
ASSPTGVGAF
>TRBV9|NA
ASSVGSGTGGLSIQY